This is a list of T cell receptor beta chains from one sample in a study of T cell responses to AZD1222 COVID-19 vaccine. Assay: immunoSEQ multiplex PCR; the TCRdb copy retains only in-frame clones and omits some. The sample has about 130,000 clones, 85% to 95% seen once. The sequenced sample was peripheral blood, obtained on day 0 of AZD1222 vaccination. These receptors were obtained from an adult in good health. Both conserved end residues are part of each CDR3. Fields, in order: D gene, CDR3 length, J gene, V gene, clone size, CDR3 DNA, CDR3 protein. A D gene is named only where the DNA matches it firmly. Some rows mark clone size as missing; the rest say once, few, many or name a class of expanded clone.

D: NA; length: 16; J: TRBJ1-6; V: TRBV2; size: few; DNA: TGTGCCAGCAGTCTGGTTACGACGGGACCTAATTCACCCCTCCACTTT; CDR3: CASSLVTTGPNSPLHF
D: NA; length: 16; J: TRBJ1-4; V: TRBV19; size: NA; DNA: TGTGCCAGTAGCGCCCGCGGAGATATGGCTAATGAAAAACTGTTTTTT; CDR3: CASSARGDMANEKLFF
D: NA; length: 15; J: TRBJ1-1; V: TRBV11-3; size: NA; DNA: TGTGCCAGCAGCCCAGCTCAGGGGACGAACACTGAAGCTTTCTTT; CDR3: CASSPAQGTNTEAFF
D: TRBD1; length: 16; J: TRBJ2-7; V: TRBV5-6; size: NA; DNA: TGTGCCAGCAGCGGTCCGGGACAGGAGAGCTCCTACGAGCAGTACTTC; CDR3: CASSGPGQESSYEQYF
D: TRBD1; length: 14; J: TRBJ1-1; V: TRBV19; size: few; DNA: TGTGCCAGTATTGGAGGGGGCATCGTCACTGAAGCTTTCTTT; CDR3: CASIGGGIVTEAFF
D: NA; length: 17; J: TRBJ2-7; V: TRBV7-7; size: NA; DNA: TGTGCTAGCAGCTTAGTAAGGTGCTTGGGGGTCTTATTCGAGCAGTACTTC; CDR3: CASSLVRCLGVLFEQYF
D: NA; length: 14; J: TRBJ1-6; V: TRBV6-5; size: NA; DNA: TGTGCCAGCAGTATCGGGCCCATTAATTCACCCCTCCACTTT; CDR3: CASSIGPINSPLHF
D: NA; length: 16; J: TRBJ1-4; V: TRBV4-1; size: NA; DNA: TGCGCCAGCAGCCAAGTTCTCTACGGGTTACGGGAAAAACTGTTTTTT; CDR3: CASSQVLYGLREKLFF
D: NA; length: 14; J: TRBJ2-5; V: TRBV5-4; size: NA; DNA: TGTGCCAGCAGCTTACAGGGCCCAGTGGAGACCCAGTACTTC; CDR3: CASSLQGPVETQYF
D: TRBD1; length: 15; J: TRBJ1-1; V: TRBV19; size: NA; DNA: TGTGCCAGTAGTTCAGGGGGCATCATGAACACTGAAGCTTTCTTT; CDR3: CASSSGGIMNTEAFF
D: TRBD1; length: 16; J: TRBJ1-6; V: TRBV5-4; size: NA; DNA: TGTGCCAGCAGCGTAACAGGGGGCGGAGATAATTCACCCCTCCACTTT; CDR3: CASSVTGGGDNSPLHF
D: NA; length: 14; J: TRBJ1-2; V: TRBV18; size: NA; DNA: TGTGCCAGCTCACCACCTGGGGACCCATATGGCTACACCTTC; CDR3: CASSPPGDPYGYTF
D: NA; length: 14; J: TRBJ2-1; V: TRBV19; size: NA; DNA: TGTGCCAGCCGACCGCCGAACTCCTACAATGAGCAGTTCTTC; CDR3: CASRPPNSYNEQFF
D: NA; length: 15; J: TRBJ1-1; V: TRBV5-4; size: NA; DNA: TGTGCCAGCAGCTTGCTAGGCAGTCTGAACACTGAAGCTTTCTTT; CDR3: CASSLLGSLNTEAFF
D: NA; length: 15; J: TRBJ2-7; V: TRBV7-2; size: NA; DNA: TGTGCCAGCAGCTTATTCTCGGTGGGGGATGGCGAGCAGTACTTC; CDR3: CASSLFSVGDGEQYF
D: NA; length: 16; J: TRBJ1-2; V: TRBV3-1/TRBV3-2; size: once; DNA: TGTGCCAGCAGCCAAGACCCAGCCAGACTCAACTATGGCTACACCTTC; CDR3: CASSQDPARLNYGYTF
D: TRBD2; length: 15; J: TRBJ2-1; V: TRBV19; size: NA; DNA: TGTGCCACAAAGATCAGCGGGGGGGCGAGGAATGAGCAGTTCTTC; CDR3: CATKISGGARNEQFF
D: TRBD1; length: 16; J: TRBJ1-1; V: TRBV11-2; size: NA; DNA: TGTGCCAGCAGCTCCTGGAGGCAGGGGGCGCGGACTGAAGCTTTCTTT; CDR3: CASSSWRQGARTEAFF
D: NA; length: 14; J: TRBJ1-1; V: TRBV18; size: NA; DNA: TGTGCCAGCTCACCAGGGGGGCTCCTTACTGAAGCTTTCTTT; CDR3: CASSPGGLLTEAFF
D: TRBD1; length: 14; J: TRBJ1-2; V: TRBV28; size: NA; DNA: TGTGCCAGCGACAGGGGAGCATTGAGCTATGGCTACACCTTC; CDR3: CASDRGALSYGYTF
D: NA; length: 15; J: TRBJ2-7; V: TRBV28; size: few; DNA: TGTGCCAGCAGTCCCTGGGGGTCAGGGAACTACGAGCAGTACTTC; CDR3: CASSPWGSGNYEQYF
D: TRBD2; length: 15; J: TRBJ2-1; V: TRBV3-1/TRBV3-2; size: once; DNA: TGTGCCAGCAGCTTCGGACTAGCGTCCTACAATGAGCAGTTCTTC; CDR3: CASSFGLASYNEQFF
D: NA; length: 11; J: TRBJ1-2; V: TRBV24-1; size: NA; DNA: TGTGCCACCTCCTTGGGAGTTGACTACACCTTC; CDR3: CATSLGVDYTF
D: NA; length: 15; J: TRBJ2-2; V: TRBV19; size: NA; DNA: TGTGCCAGTAGAACCGGGACATTGAACACCGGGGAGCTGTTTTTT; CDR3: CASRTGTLNTGELFF
D: NA; length: 15; J: TRBJ1-5; V: TRBV6-5; size: NA; DNA: TGTGCCAGCCAGGGGCGAGGGGGTTACAATCAGCCCCAGCATTTT; CDR3: CASQGRGGYNQPQHF
D: TRBD2; length: 13; J: TRBJ2-1; V: TRBV3-1/TRBV3-2; size: NA; DNA: TGTGCCAGCAGCCAAGATCCGACTAGCTGTGAGTTCTTC; CDR3: CASSQDPTSCEFF
D: TRBD1; length: 18; J: TRBJ1-1; V: TRBV5-1; size: NA; DNA: TGCGCCAGCAGCACCATTGGACAGGTTTCGTCCATGAACACTGAAGCTTTCTTT; CDR3: CASSTIGQVSSMNTEAFF
D: NA; length: 14; J: TRBJ1-5; V: TRBV5-6; size: NA; DNA: TGTGCCAGCAGCTTAGGCGGGGTGGGTCAGCCCCAGCATTTT; CDR3: CASSLGGVGQPQHF
D: NA; length: 17; J: TRBJ2-1; V: TRBV3-1/TRBV3-2; size: NA; DNA: TGTGCCAGCAGCCAAGCTGAGACTTCAGGCTTGGACAATGAGCAGTTCTTC; CDR3: CASSQAETSGLDNEQFF
D: NA; length: 14; J: TRBJ2-7; V: TRBV2; size: NA; DNA: TGTGCCAGCAGTGAGGTGGACATCGCGTACGAGCAGTACTTC; CDR3: CASSEVDIAYEQYF
D: NA; length: 13; J: TRBJ2-7; V: TRBV11-2; size: NA; DNA: TGTGCCAGCAGCTTGGGCGCGGCCTACGAGCAGTACTTC; CDR3: CASSLGAAYEQYF
D: NA; length: 13; J: TRBJ1-1; V: TRBV2; size: NA; DNA: TGTGCCAGCAGCGGGGGTACAGTCACTGAAGCTTTCTTT; CDR3: CASSGGTVTEAFF
D: NA; length: 13; J: TRBJ1-1; V: TRBV7-2; size: NA; DNA: TGTGCCAGCAGCTTAGATCAGGGTACTGAAGCTTTCTTT; CDR3: CASSLDQGTEAFF
D: NA; length: 13; J: TRBJ1-1; V: TRBV7-8; size: NA; DNA: TGTGCCAGCAGCTTAGAGGCTTTGGGGGGAGCTTTCTTT; CDR3: CASSLEALGGAFF
D: NA; length: 12; J: TRBJ2-1; V: TRBV12-3/TRBV12-4; size: NA; DNA: TGTGCCAGCAGCCGGTTTACGGGTGAGCAGTTCTTC; CDR3: CASSRFTGEQFF
D: TRBD1; length: 16; J: TRBJ1-3; V: TRBV15; size: NA; DNA: TGTGCCACCAGCAGCGGTAACCGGGACAGCGGAAACACCATATATTTT; CDR3: CATSSGNRDSGNTIYF
D: TRBD2; length: 15; J: TRBJ2-1; V: TRBV19; size: NA; DNA: TGTGCCAGTAGGGGGACTAGCGGGGGATACAATGAGCAGTTCTTC; CDR3: CASRGTSGGYNEQFF
D: NA; length: 14; J: TRBJ2-3; V: TRBV10-1; size: NA; DNA: TGCGCCAGCAGTCGCAGGAGGCTCACAGATACGCAGTATTTT; CDR3: CASSRRRLTDTQYF
D: NA; length: 14; J: TRBJ1-5; V: TRBV5-4; size: NA; DNA: TGTGCCAGCAGCTCACAGGGACTGGATCAGCCCCAGCATTTT; CDR3: CASSSQGLDQPQHF
D: NA; length: 19; J: TRBJ1-6; V: TRBV2; size: NA; DNA: TGTGCCAGCACCCAGGTGGCGGAAGCCCCGGGCTCCTATAATTCACCCCTCCACTTT; CDR3: CASTQVAEAPGSYNSPLHF